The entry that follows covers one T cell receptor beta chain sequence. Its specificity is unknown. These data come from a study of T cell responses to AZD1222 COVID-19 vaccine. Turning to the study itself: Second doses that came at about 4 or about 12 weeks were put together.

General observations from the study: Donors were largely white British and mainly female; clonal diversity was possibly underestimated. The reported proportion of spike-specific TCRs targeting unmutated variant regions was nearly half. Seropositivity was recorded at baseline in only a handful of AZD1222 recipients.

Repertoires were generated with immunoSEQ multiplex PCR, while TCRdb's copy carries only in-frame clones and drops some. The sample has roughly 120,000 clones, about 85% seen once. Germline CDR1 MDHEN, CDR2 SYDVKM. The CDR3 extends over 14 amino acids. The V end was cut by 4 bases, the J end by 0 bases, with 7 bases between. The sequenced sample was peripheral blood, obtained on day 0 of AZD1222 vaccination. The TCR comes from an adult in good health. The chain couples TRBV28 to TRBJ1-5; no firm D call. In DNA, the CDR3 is TGTGCCAGCAGTTGGGATTATAGCAATCAGCCCCAGCATTTT. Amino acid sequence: CASSWDYSNQPQHF.